The 30 T cell receptor beta chains below come from one sample, sequenced in a study of T cell responses to AZD1222 COVID-19 vaccine. TCRdb's copy holds only in-frame clones and misses some; the assay was immunoSEQ multiplex PCR. This repertoire shows hundreds of thousands of clones, 90% to 95% found once; its top ten account for 0.5% to 0.7%. The sample here was peripheral blood, taken 28 days after the second AZD1222 dose. These TCRs come from an adult who received the AZD1222 COVID-19 vaccine.

The chain joins TRBV5-1 to TRBJ2-3, with 12 bases lining up with TRBD2. Germline CDR1 is SGHRS and CDR2 is YFSETQ. V dropped 4 bases and J dropped 3; count of bases not matched to a gene: 6. This CDR3 comprises 16 residues. CDR3 sequence: CASSPGLAGYTDTQYF. Written as DNA, the CDR3 is TGCGCCAGCAGCCCCGGACTAGCGGGATATACAGATACGCAGTATTTT.

This chain joins TRBV27 and TRBJ1-4, with D hard to call. Trimming stripped 5 bases from V and 1 base from J, with 11 bases between. CDR1 is MNHEY and CDR2 is SMNVEV in the germline V gene (reference sequence). This CDR3 is built from 15 residues. The DNA of the CDR3 is TGTGCCAGCAGTCCATACTCGAGAACTAATGAAAAACTGTTTTTT. This sequence encodes CASSPYSRTNEKLFF.

This clone came up once. The rearrangement uses TRBV5-5 and TRBJ1-6; no clear D gene. CDR3 length equals 15 residues. V was trimmed by 3 bases and J by 0 bases, leaving 7 bases between them. Germline CDR1 is SGHKS and CDR2 is YYEKEE (reference sequence). The CDR3 coding sequence is TGTGCCAGCAGCTCGCATAGCTCCTATAATTCACCCCTCCACTTT. This translates into CASSSHSSYNSPLHF.

This chain joins TRBV11-3 and TRBJ2-3, with 12 bases aligning to TRBD2. The CDR3 is 18 amino acids. Germline assignment: CDR1 SGHNT and CDR2 YENEEA. The trim removed 5 bases at V and 0 bases at J, leaving 9 bases unmatched. DNA for the CDR3: TGTGCCAGCAGCGCCCGGACTAGCGGGAACCCTAGCACAGATACGCAGTATTTT. This translates into CASSARTSGNPSTDTQYF.

The gene calls are TRBV30 and TRBJ2-7; D may correspond to TRBD1 or TRBD2 (5 bases each). Trimming shortened V by 5 bases and J by 5 bases, and 10 bases separated the two germline ends. Germline V lookup: CDR1 GTSNPN, CDR2 SVGIG (reference sequence). This CDR3 contains 11 residues. The CDR3 protein is CAWSGANEQYF. CDR3 nucleotide sequence: TGTGCCTGGTCCGGGGCCAACGAGCAGTACTTC.

The chain joins TRBV28 to TRBJ2-7; the match to TRBD2 covers 11 bases. Germline CDR1 reads MDHEN; CDR2 reads SYDVKM. This CDR3 comprises 12 residues. V trimming: 4 bases; J trimming: 12 bases; junction bases outside the gene matches: 5. CDR3 loop: CASSSSGRPPYF. The CDR3 DNA reads TGTGCCAGCAGTTCTAGCGGGAGGCCTCCGTACTTC.

V usage is TRBV9 and J usage is TRBJ2-2; D unclear. Trimming took off 0 bases at V and 1 base at J, with 4 bases between the two ends. This CDR3 contains 14 residues. Germline V gene lookup returns CDR1 SGDLS and CDR2 YYNGEE. The CDR3 is CASSVGENTGELFF. The CDR3 DNA sequence: TGTGCCAGCAGCGTAGGCGAGAACACCGGGGAGCTGTTTTTT.

The genes are TRBV4-2 and TRBJ2-3; 8 bases are a match to TRBD1. Germline CDR1 is LGHNA and CDR2 is YNFKEQ. The V segment lost 0 bases and the J segment 2 bases; nucleotides outside the gene matches: 1. The CDR3 runs 15 residues. CDR3 sequence reads: CASSQEGQATDTQYF. The CDR3 nucleotides are TGTGCCAGCAGCCAAGAGGGACAGGCCACAGATACGCAGTATTTT.

The genes are TRBV5-5 and TRBJ1-1; D unresolved. Germline CDR1 is SGHKS and CDR2 is YYEKEE (reference sequence). Trimming removed 2 bases at V and 5 bases at J, with 10 bases between. The CDR3 runs 13 residues. CDR3 nucleotide sequence: TGTGCCAGCAGCTTAGGGCGAACGACTGAAGCTTTCTTT. Its protein is CASSLGRTTEAFF. The complete variable domain, with remaining parts taken from reference TRBV5-5 and TRBJ1-1, reads DAGVTQSPTHLIKTRGQQVTLRCSPISGHKSVSWYQQVLGQGPQFIFQYYEKEERGRGNFPDRFSARQFPNYSSELNVNALLLGDSALYLCASSLGRTTEAFFGQGTRLTVV.

The chain couples TRBV4-3 to TRBJ1-1, with 9 bases fitting TRBD1. The CDR3 has 15 amino acids. V trimming: 3 bases; J trimming: 5 bases; junction bases outside the gene matches: 7. Germline CDR1 LGHNA, CDR2 YSLEER. The chain's CDR3 is CASSHIGTGLTEAFF. CDR3 nucleotides: TGCGCCAGCAGCCATATCGGGACAGGGCTGACTGAAGCTTTCTTT.

This sequence joins TRBV20-1 and TRBJ1-2, with no clear D. The V gene's germline CDR1 is DFQATT and CDR2 SNEGSKA (reference sequence). This CDR3 is built from 8 residues. The CDR3 reads CSPNGYTF. Written as DNA, the CDR3 is TGCAGCCCCAATGGCTACACCTTC.

This sequence joins TRBV28 and TRBJ2-2; D gene unclear. This CDR3 contains 12 residues. Per the germline V gene, CDR1 is MDHEN and CDR2 is SYDVKM. Trimming shortened V by 6 bases and J by 5 bases, and 7 bases separated the two germline ends. The CDR3 region is CASRLLTGELFF. The CDR3, as DNA: TGTGCCAGCAGGCTACTTACCGGGGAGCTGTTTTTT.

Concerning this clone itself: Additional DNA sequences in this sample encode the identical CDR3. The CDR3 nucleotides read TGTGCCAGCAGCTTGGGGGGAAATAGCAATCAGCCCCAGCATTTT. Its translation: CASSLGGNSNQPQHF. The chain couples TRBV5-4 to TRBJ1-5; D remains unclear. Per the germline V gene, CDR1 is SGHNT and CDR2 is YYREEE (reference sequence). This CDR3 has 15 residues. The V end was cut by 0 bases, the J end by 0 bases, with 7 bases between.

The chain links TRBV28 to TRBJ1-5; weak D call: TRBD1 (5 bases). The ends were cut back, 9 bases at V and 6 bases at J, with 12 bases in the middle. There are 12 residues in the CDR3. The germline gives CDR1 MDHEN, CDR2 SYDVKM. The CDR3 DNA is TGTGCCAGTGGGCAGGGCTTTCAGCCCCAGCATTTT. Its translation: CASGQGFQPQHF.

This clone came up once. The CDR3 coding sequence is TGTGCCAGCAGCGCCTCGGCTAGCGGGCCACAAGAGACCCAGTACTTC. Residues: CASSASASGPQETQYF. V usage is TRBV9 and J usage is TRBJ2-5, with 8 nucleotides matching TRBD2. Per germline, CDR1 SGDLS and CDR2 YYNGEE. V dropped 3 bases and J dropped 2; count of bases not matched to a gene: 9. CDR3 length: 16 amino acids.

The CDR3 is CASSLRGRAGELFF. CDR3 nucleotide sequence: TGTGCCAGCAGCCTCAGGGGGCGGGCCGGGGAGCTGTTTTTT. V is TRBV7-2 and J is TRBJ2-2; TRBD1 matches 8 bases. This CDR3 is 14 amino acids long. Losses at the gene ends were 5 bases for V and 6 bases for J; bases not matched to a gene: 5. CDR1 SGHTA and CDR2 FQGNSA come from the germline V gene. Variable domain in full (rest from reference TRBV7-2 and TRBJ2-2): GAGVSQSPSNKVTEKGKDVELRCDPISGHTALYWYRQSLGQGLEFLIYFQGNSAPDKSGLPSDRFSAERTGGSVSTLTIQRTQQEDSAVYLCASSLRGRAGELFFGEGSRLTVL.

This chain connects TRBV2 to TRBJ2-1; 9 nucleotides line up with TRBD2. Trimming took 4 bases from V and 7 from J; bases not matched to a gene: 8. Per the germline V gene, CDR1 is SNHLY and CDR2 is FYNNEI. The CDR3 loop spans 15 amino acids. The CDR3 loop is CASSGGSGGWNEQFF. CDR3 coding DNA: TGTGCCAGCAGTGGGGGTAGCGGGGGCTGGAATGAGCAGTTCTTC.

This clone was recorded once. The rearrangement links TRBV2 to TRBJ1-2; no firm D call. Germline-derived CDR1 and CDR2 are SNHLY and FYNNEI. V lost 4 bases to trimming and J lost 12 bases, with 18 bases between them. CDR3 length equals 13 residues. The CDR3 spells CASSGTPTPPHTF. CDR3 bases: TGTGCCAGCAGTGGGACCCCTACTCCCCCTCACACCTTC.

This chain joins TRBV9 and TRBJ2-5, with D uncertain. The CDR3 has 13 residues. V was shortened by 0 bases and J by 5 bases, with 8 bases between the two germline ends. The germline V gene has CDR1 SGDLS and CDR2 YYNGEE. CDR3 region: CASSVEIGETQYF. The CDR3 DNA follows: TGTGCCAGCAGCGTAGAGATAGGGGAGACCCAGTACTTC.

This chain's CDR3 is CASSTHGDEKLFF. The CDR3 DNA sequence: TGTGCCAGCAGCACCCACGGGGATGAAAAACTGTTTTTT. This rearrangement joins TRBV9 to TRBJ1-4; D remains ambiguous. V shed 4 bases and J shed 6 bases, with 10 bases lying between them. This CDR3 has 13 amino acids. Germline-derived CDR1 and CDR2 are SGDLS and YYNGEE.

This chain uses TRBV28 with TRBJ1-1; D not certain. Germline assignment: CDR1 MDHEN and CDR2 SYDVKM. V was pared by 5 bases and J by 0 bases, with 13 bases between. The CDR3 sequence is 15 residues long. CDR3: CASSPRGDMNTEAFF. The CDR3 nucleotides are TGTGCCAGCAGTCCCCGTGGAGATATGAACACTGAAGCTTTCTTT.

The chain couples TRBV5-1 to TRBJ2-1; 7 bases are a match to TRBD2. The CDR3 is 14 residues long. Germline V CDR1 and CDR2: SGHRS, YFSETQ. The V segment lost 0 bases and the J segment 8 bases; nucleotides outside the gene matches: 5. This CDR3 is CASSLASGVYEQFF. In DNA, the CDR3 is TGCGCCAGCAGCTTGGCAAGCGGGGTCTATGAGCAGTTCTTC.

The rearrangement joins TRBV7-6 to TRBJ2-2, with 9 nucleotides matching TRBD1. CDR1 is SGHVS and CDR2 is FNYEAQ in the germline V gene. The CDR3 runs 18 residues. V lost 5 bases, J lost 3 bases, and 13 bases stayed unmatched. The CDR3 bases are TGTGCCAGCAGCCGACCCCCGGGACAGGGATGGGACACCGGGGAGCTGTTTTTT. Amino acids: CASSRPPGQGWDTGELFF.

The V and J genes are TRBV12-3 or TRBV12-4 and TRBJ2-3, with a weak D call TRBD1 (5 bases). Deletions cut 6 bases from V and 1 base from J, with 8 bases between. This CDR3 comprises 13 residues. CDR3 amino acids: CASSSTGTDTQYF. The CDR3 nucleotides read TGTGCCAGCAGCTCGACAGGCACAGATACGCAGTATTTT.

This chain joins TRBV27 and TRBJ2-1; D might be TRBD2 (5 bases). Germline assignment: CDR1 MNHEY and CDR2 SMNVEV (reference sequence). V was trimmed by 2 bases and J by 2 bases, leaving 10 bases between them. The CDR3 is 15 amino acids. The CDR3 DNA follows: TGTGCCAGCAGTTTAGGGAGTGAGACCTACAATGAGCAGTTCTTC. Translating it yields CASSLGSETYNEQFF.

This chain uses TRBV7-6 with TRBJ2-2; 7 nucleotides match TRBD2. This CDR3 region has 17 residues. Germline V gives CDR1 SGHVS, CDR2 FNYEAQ. J lost 2 bases, V lost 5 bases, and 11 bases had no gene match. CDR3 residues: CASSGYRGEGNTGELFF. In nucleotides, the CDR3 is TGTGCCAGCAGCGGGTACCGTGGGGAGGGAAACACCGGGGAGCTGTTTTTT.

The count of this clone is one. The chain is built from TRBV5-4 and TRBJ1-3; D is unclear. Trimming removed 0 bases at V and 3 bases at J, with 13 bases between. Germline V gene sequence: CDR1 SGHNT, CDR2 YYREEE (reference sequence). CDR3 length: 16 residues. CDR3 in amino acids: CASSLGRVDGGNTIYF. The CDR3 nucleotides read TGTGCCAGCAGCTTGGGACGGGTCGACGGTGGAAACACCATATATTTT.

This clone came up a few times. The gene calls are TRBV9 and TRBJ2-7; 7 bases agree with TRBD1. This CDR3 comprises 14 residues. J gave up 2 bases and V 1 base, and 3 bases lay outside the gene matches. CDR1 is SGDLS and CDR2 is YYNGEE in the germline V gene. CDR3 protein: CASSVQGVPYEQYF. The CDR3 bases are TGTGCCAGCAGCGTACAGGGGGTTCCCTACGAGCAGTACTTC.

As DNA, the CDR3 is TGTGCCAGCAGCCGGACTAGCGGCACAGATACGCAGTATTTT. Translating gives CASSRTSGTDTQYF. The V call is TRBV5-4, the J call TRBJ2-3; 9 bases are a match to TRBD2. Trimming took 4 bases from V and 1 from J; bases not matched to a gene: 1. CDR3 length: 14 residues. CDR1 SGHNT and CDR2 YYREEE come from the germline V gene (reference sequence).

The V call is TRBV12-3 or TRBV12-4, the J call TRBJ1-5, with D possibly being TRBD1 (5 bases). V was pared by 3 bases and J by 13 bases, with 16 bases between. The CDR3 spans 13 residues. CDR3 protein: CASSFMDLRDQHF. Here the CDR3 DNA reads TGTGCCAGCAGTTTCATGGACCTCAGGGATCAGCATTTT.